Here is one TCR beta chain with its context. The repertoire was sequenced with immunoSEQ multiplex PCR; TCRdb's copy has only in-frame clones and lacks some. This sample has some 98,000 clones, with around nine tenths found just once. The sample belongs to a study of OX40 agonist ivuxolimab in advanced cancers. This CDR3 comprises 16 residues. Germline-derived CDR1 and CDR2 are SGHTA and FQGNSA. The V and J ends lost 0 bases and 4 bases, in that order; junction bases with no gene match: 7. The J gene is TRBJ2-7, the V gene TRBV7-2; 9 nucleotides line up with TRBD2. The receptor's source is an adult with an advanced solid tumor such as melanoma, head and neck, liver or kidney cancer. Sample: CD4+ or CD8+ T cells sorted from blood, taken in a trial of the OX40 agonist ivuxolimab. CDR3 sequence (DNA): TGTGCCAGCAGCTTAGCGGCCCTAGCGGGAAGGTACGAGCAGTACTTC. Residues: CASSLAALAGRYEQYF.